In this sample, the clone carrying this T cell receptor beta chain turned up a few times. Its antigen remains unidentified. This sample was included in a study of blood T cells in healthy people across ages. Regarding the study as a whole: Greater diversity and more naive CD4+ cells were seen in long-lived donors than in aged donors. Roughly linearly, TCR beta diversity per million T cells fell as age increased.

The authors ran a second PCR of 7 to 11 cycles using a sample-barcoded 5' primer and a J-beta primer mix. TCRdb analysed the 5' RACE reads with MiXCR anew, one entry per CDR3 protein. The sample lists hundreds of thousands of distinct CDR3 sequences; under 45% were seen once. The sequenced sample was blood. The source of this sequence is a man aged 55 to 70 in good health.

In DNA form, the CDR3 reads TGTGCCAGCAGCCAAATCCCTCCGGGACAGAGCTCTGGGGCCAACGTCCTGACTTTC. Amino acid sequence: CASSQIPPGQSSGANVLTF. The J gene is TRBJ2-6, the V gene TRBV14, with TRBD1 identical over 7 bases. The CDR3 has 19 residues. V shed 2 bases and J 0 bases; nucleotides not matched to a gene: 10. The V gene's germline CDR1 is SGHDN and CDR2 FVKESK.